What follows are 8 T cell receptor beta chains derived from one specimen sequenced in a study of STAT5B mutations in CD4+ large granular lymphocyte leukemia. Generated by immunoSEQ multiplex PCR, the TCRdb table keeps only in-frame clones and is missing some. The table includes about 32,000 clones, approximately 80% detected once. The sample consisted of CD4+ T cells from blood buffy coats. The receptor source for this set is a human donor in good health.

The rearrangement joins TRBV28 to TRBJ2-7; no clear D. Deletions cut 6 bases from V and 0 bases from J, with 12 bases between. Germline-derived CDR1 and CDR2 are MDHEN and SYDVKM. The CDR3 contains 14 residues. The CDR3 sequence: CASRPRVLSYEQYF. Here the CDR3 DNA reads TGTGCCAGCAGACCCCGGGTTCTCTCCTACGAGCAGTACTTC.

The V gene is TRBV2, the J gene TRBJ1-4; 9 positions agree with TRBD1. The CDR3 extends over 16 amino acids. V trimming: 4 bases; J trimming: 10 bases; junction bases outside the gene matches: 13. The germline V gene encodes CDR1 SNHLY and CDR2 FYNNEI. Written as DNA, the CDR3 is TGTGCCAGCAGTGTGGAACAGGGGGCTGCTTTTGGAAAACTGTTTTTT. Amino acid sequence: CASSVEQGAAFGKLFF. Variable domain in full (rest from reference TRBV2 and TRBJ1-4): EPEVTQTPSHQVTQMGQEVILRCVPISNHLYFYWYRQILGQKVEFLVSFYNNEISEKSEIFDDQFSVERPDGSNFTLKIRSTKLEDSAMYFCASSVEQGAAFGKLFFGSGTQLSVL.

The table lists this clone with a count of one. The chain is built from TRBV30 and TRBJ1-3; D might be TRBD1 (5 bases). V shed 2 bases and J shed 0 bases, with 17 bases lying between them. The germline CDR1 and CDR2 sequences are GTSNPN and SVGIG (reference sequence). The CDR3 has 17 amino acids. DNA of the CDR3: TGTGCCTGGAGTTTTGTCCTCGGGGGAAGCTCTGGAAACACCATATATTTT. This gives the protein CAWSFVLGGSSGNTIYF.

The chain recombines TRBV18 with TRBJ2-3, with 7 positions matching TRBD1. CDR1 is KGHSH, CDR2 LQKENI, per germline. There are 16 residues in the CDR3. V was clipped by 3 bases and J by 0 bases; unmatched bases: 6. The CDR3 region has the DNA TGTGCCAGCTCACCCACCCCGGGACAGAGCACAGATACGCAGTATTTT. It is translated as CASSPTPGQSTDTQYF.

In this sample, this clone turned up a few times. The chain uses TRBV19 and TRBJ1-1; D gene ambiguous. CDR3 length: 14 residues. Germline assignment: CDR1 LNHDA and CDR2 SQIVND (reference sequence). V lost 2 bases and J lost 5, with 12 bases in between. In DNA, the CDR3 is TGTGCCAGTAGTATACAAGGAGGACTGACTGAAGCTTTCTTT. Protein: CASSIQGGLTEAFF.

In nucleotides, the CDR3 is TGTGCCAGCAGCCCCGACACCTATGGCTACACCTTC. Protein sequence: CASSPDTYGYTF. The J gene is TRBJ1-2, the V gene TRBV5-5; D remains ambiguous. V was pared by 4 bases and J by 4 bases, with 8 bases between. The CDR3 is 12 residues long. The germline CDR1 and CDR2 sequences are SGHKS and YYEKEE (reference sequence).

V usage is TRBV11-1 and J usage is TRBJ2-1; weak D call: TRBD1 (6 bases). The length of the CDR3 is 15 residues. V was shortened by 4 bases and J by 0 bases, with 10 bases between the two germline ends. CDR1 is SGHAT, CDR2 FQDESV, per germline (reference sequence). CDR3 region: CASSWGQGSYNEQFF. CDR3 coding DNA: TGTGCCAGCAGCTGGGGGCAGGGCTCCTACAATGAGCAGTTCTTC.

This chain connects TRBV23-1 to TRBJ2-1; D not resolved. TRBV23-1 is annotated as an ORF whose role is uncertain. The length of the CDR3 is 17 residues. Deletions cut 3 bases from V and 3 bases from J, with 18 bases between. The CDR3 spells CASSHSGPDGFYNEQFF. CDR3 sequence (DNA): TGCGCCAGCAGTCATTCCGGGCCTGACGGTTTCTACAATGAGCAGTTCTTC.